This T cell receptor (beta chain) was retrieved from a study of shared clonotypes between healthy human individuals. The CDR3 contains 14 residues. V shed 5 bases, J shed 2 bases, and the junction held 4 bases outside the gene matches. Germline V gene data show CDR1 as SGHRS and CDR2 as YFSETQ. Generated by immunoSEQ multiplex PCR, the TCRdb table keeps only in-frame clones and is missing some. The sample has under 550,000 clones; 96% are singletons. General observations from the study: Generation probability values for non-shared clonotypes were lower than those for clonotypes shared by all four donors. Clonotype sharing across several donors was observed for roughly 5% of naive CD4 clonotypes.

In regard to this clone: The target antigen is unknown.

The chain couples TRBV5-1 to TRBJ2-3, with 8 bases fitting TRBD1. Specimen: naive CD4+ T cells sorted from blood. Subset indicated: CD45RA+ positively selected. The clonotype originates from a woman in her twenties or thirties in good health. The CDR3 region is CASRPGQVTDTQYF. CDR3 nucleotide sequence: TGCGCCAGCAGGCCGGGACAGGTCACAGATACGCAGTATTTT.